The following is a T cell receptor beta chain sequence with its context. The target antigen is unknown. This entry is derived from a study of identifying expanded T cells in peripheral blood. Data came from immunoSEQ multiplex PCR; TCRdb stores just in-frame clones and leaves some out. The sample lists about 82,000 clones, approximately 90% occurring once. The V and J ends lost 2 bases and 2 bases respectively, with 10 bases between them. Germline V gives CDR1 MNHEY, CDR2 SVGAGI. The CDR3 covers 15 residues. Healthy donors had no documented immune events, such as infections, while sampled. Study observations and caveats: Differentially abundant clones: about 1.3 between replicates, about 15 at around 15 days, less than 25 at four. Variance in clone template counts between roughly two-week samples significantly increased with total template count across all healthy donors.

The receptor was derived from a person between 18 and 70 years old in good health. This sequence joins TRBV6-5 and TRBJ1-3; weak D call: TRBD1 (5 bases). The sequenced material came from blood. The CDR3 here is CASSYVQGAGNTIYF. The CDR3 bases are TGTGCCAGCAGTTACGTTCAGGGAGCTGGAAACACCATATATTTT.